The clone carrying this TCR beta chain was detected a few times. These data are taken from a study of blood T cell repertoires in COVID-19. Germline CDR1 SGHTA, CDR2 FQGNSA. There are 15 residues in the CDR3. Deletions cut 5 bases from V and 3 bases from J, with 14 bases between. In the original analysis: Using reference gene primer amplification, nucleated cell counts were estimated. TCRdb's table, derived via immunoSEQ multiplex PCR, lists solely in-frame clones and lacks some. V and J calls and clone size are copied from that table; D and trimming were computed from the DNA. The data hold 100,000 to 150,000 clones, with approximately 86% observed a single time.

The specimen was peripheral blood. The rearrangement uses TRBV7-2 and TRBJ2-1; a weak D match, TRBD2 (5 bases). The origin of this receptor is a woman aged 70-85 years with COVID-19, enrolled during active disease. This CDR3 reads CASSRSGEGYNEQFF. CDR3 nucleotide sequence: TGTGCCAGCAGCCGCAGCGGAGAGGGCTACAATGAGCAGTTCTTC.